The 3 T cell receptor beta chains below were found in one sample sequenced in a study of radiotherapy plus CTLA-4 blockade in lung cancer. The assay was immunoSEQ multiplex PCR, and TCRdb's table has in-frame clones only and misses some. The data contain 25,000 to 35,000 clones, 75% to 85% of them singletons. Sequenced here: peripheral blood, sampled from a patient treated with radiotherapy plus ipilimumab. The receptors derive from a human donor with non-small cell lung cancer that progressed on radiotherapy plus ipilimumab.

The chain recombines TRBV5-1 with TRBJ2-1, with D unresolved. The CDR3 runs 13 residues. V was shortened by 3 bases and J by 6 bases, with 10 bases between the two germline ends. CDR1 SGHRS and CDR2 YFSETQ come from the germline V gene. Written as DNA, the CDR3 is TGCGCCAGCAGCTCTATGGACGTCAATGAGCAGTTCTTC. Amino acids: CASSSMDVNEQFF.

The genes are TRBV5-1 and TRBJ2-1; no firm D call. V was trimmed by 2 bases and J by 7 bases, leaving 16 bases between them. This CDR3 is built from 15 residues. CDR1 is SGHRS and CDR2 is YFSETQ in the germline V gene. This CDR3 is CASSLGPPPNNEQFF. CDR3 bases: TGCGCCAGCAGCTTAGGCCCCCCCCCGAATAATGAGCAGTTCTTC.

As DNA, the CDR3 is TGTGCCAGTAGTACGATGGACAGCTCCTACGAGCAGTACTTC. As protein: CASSTMDSSYEQYF. The chain has TRBV19 and TRBJ2-7; TRBD1 might be the D (6 bases). CDR3 size: 14 residues. V was pared by 4 bases and J by 0 bases, with 10 bases between. Per the germline V gene, CDR1 is LNHDA and CDR2 is SQIVND (reference sequence).